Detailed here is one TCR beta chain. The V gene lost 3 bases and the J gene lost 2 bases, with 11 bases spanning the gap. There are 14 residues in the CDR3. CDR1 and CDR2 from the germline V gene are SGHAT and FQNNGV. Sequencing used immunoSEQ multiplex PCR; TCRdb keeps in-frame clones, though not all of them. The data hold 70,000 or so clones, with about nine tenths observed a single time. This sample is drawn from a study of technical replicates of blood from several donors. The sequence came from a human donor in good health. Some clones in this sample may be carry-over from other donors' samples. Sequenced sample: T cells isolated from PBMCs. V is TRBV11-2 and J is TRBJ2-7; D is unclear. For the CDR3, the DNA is TGTGCCAGCAGCTTGTTCACCGGTACCTACGAGCAGTACTTC. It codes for CASSLFTGTYEQYF.